This entry lists 2 T cell receptor beta chains sequenced from one sample in a study of T-cell reconstitution after alpha-beta-depleted transplantation in children (dated by TCRdb to about 2016). To prepare the library, PCR was applied. Instrument on record: Illumina HiSeq 2500. Molecular barcoding was employed in the preparation of TCR libraries, with unique molecular identifiers being used to normalize TCRbeta repertoire quantification. The public reads were quality trimmed at Q25 with fastp and then assembled into clones with MiXCR by TCRdb, keeping productive beta chains. All rows with the same CDR3 protein become a single entry with the most common DNA and genes. This sample gives some 550,000 distinct CDR3 sequences in total; about 18% of them show up just once. In total, the top ten clones hold around 3.3% of the sample. The sequences come from PBMCs from the stem cell graft donor, collected from the stem cell graft. The source of these receptors is a human donor who donated a stem cell graft to a child with acute lymphoblastic leukemia.

The rearrangement uses TRBV6-6 and TRBJ2-7; D is perhaps TRBD1 (5 bases). CDR1 is MNHNY and CDR2 is SVGAGI in the germline V gene (reference sequence). The V gene lost 4 bases and the J gene lost 8 bases, with 9 bases spanning the gap. The CDR3 sequence is 11 residues long. The CDR3 DNA follows: TGTGCCAGCAGTTCACAGGTGAAGCAGTACTTC. It is translated as CASSSQVKQYF.

This clonotype showed up just a few times. The genes are TRBV7-9 and TRBJ1-1, with D hard to call. This CDR3 is built from 14 residues. V shed 1 base and J shed 3 bases, with 9 bases lying between them. Germline values: CDR1 SEHNR, CDR2 FQNEAQ (reference sequence). The CDR3 loop is CASSLGAWDTEAFF. CDR3 in DNA: TGTGCCAGCAGCTTAGGGGCGTGGGACACTGAAGCTTTCTTT.